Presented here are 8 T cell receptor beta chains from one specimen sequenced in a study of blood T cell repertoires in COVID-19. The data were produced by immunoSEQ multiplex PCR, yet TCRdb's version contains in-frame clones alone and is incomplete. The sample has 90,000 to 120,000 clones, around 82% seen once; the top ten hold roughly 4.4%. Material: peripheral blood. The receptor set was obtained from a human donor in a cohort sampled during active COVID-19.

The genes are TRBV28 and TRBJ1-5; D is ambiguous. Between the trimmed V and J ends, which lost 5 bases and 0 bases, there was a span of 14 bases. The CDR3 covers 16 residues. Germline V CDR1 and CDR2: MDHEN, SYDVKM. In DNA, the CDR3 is TGTGCCAGCAGTCCCCTAGTTGTGGGTAGCAATCAGCCCCAGCATTTT. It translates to CASSPLVVGSNQPQHF.

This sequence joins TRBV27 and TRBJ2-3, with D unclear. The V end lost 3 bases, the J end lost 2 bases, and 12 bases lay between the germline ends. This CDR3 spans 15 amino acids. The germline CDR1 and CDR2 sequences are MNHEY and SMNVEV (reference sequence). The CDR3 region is CASSFSGLNTDTQYF. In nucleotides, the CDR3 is TGTGCCAGCAGTTTCAGTGGGCTAAACACAGATACGCAGTATTTT.

DNA for the CDR3: TGTGCCAGCAGCTTAGGGGCGCAAGCAGGCTTCTATGGCTACACCTTC. Protein product: CASSLGAQAGFYGYTF. This chain uses TRBV13 with TRBJ1-2, with D hard to call. Germline CDR1 and CDR2: PRHDT and FYEKMQ (reference sequence). The CDR3 extends over 16 amino acids. Trimming removed 0 bases from V and 4 bases from J, with 15 bases in between. The full variable domain, in which reference TRBV13 and TRBJ1-2 provide the parts outside the CDR3, is AAGVIQSPRHLIKEKRETATLKCYPIPRHDTVYWYQQGPGQDPQFLISFYEKMQSDKGSIPDRFSAQQFSDYHSELNMSSLELGDSALYFCASSLGAQAGFYGYTFGSGTRLTVV.

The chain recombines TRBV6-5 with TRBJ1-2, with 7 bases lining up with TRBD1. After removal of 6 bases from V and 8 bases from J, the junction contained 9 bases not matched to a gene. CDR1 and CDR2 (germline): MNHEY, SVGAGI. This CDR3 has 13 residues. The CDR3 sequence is CASSAPTGFGYTF. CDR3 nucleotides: TGTGCCAGCAGCGCCCCGACAGGGTTCGGCTACACCTTC.

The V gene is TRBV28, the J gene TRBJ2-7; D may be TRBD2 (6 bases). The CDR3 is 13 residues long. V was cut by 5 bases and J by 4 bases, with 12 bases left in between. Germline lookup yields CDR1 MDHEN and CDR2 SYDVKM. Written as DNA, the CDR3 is TGTGCCAGCAGTCCCATCGGGGGATACGAGCAGTACGTC. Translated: CASSPIGGYEQYV.

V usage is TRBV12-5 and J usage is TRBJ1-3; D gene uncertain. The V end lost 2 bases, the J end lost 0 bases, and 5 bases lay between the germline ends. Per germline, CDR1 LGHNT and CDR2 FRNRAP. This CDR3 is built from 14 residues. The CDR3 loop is CASGLTSSGNTIYF. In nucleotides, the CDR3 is TGTGCTAGTGGTTTGACTAGCTCTGGAAACACCATATATTTT.

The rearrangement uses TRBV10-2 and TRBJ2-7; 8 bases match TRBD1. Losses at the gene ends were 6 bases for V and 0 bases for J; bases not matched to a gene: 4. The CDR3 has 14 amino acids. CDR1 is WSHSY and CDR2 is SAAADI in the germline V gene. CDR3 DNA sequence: TGCGCCAGCAGCCTGGACAGGGACTCCTACGAGCAGTACTTC. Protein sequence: CASSLDRDSYEQYF.

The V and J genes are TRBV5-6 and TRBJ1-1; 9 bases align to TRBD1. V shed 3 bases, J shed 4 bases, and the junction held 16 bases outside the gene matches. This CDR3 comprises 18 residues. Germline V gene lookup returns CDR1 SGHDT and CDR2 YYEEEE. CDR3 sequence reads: CASSSRVGTGYGITEAFF. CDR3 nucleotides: TGTGCCAGCAGCTCCCGAGTTGGGACAGGGTATGGGATCACTGAAGCTTTCTTT.